This note documents a single T cell receptor beta chain sequence. What it binds is unknown. 13 Jbeta primers and 60 Vbeta primers were used for the PCR. Sequencing was performed with immunoSEQ multiplex PCR; in TCRdb, only in-frame clones are kept and a portion is missing. Of more than 100,000 clones in the sample, approximately 61% were seen once. The data stem from a study of cytomegalovirus exposure and HLA in healthy donors. This CDR3 has 14 amino acids. V trimming: 0 bases; J trimming: 9 bases; junction bases outside the gene matches: 7. From germline, CDR1 is GTSNPN and CDR2 SVGIG (reference sequence). The study's findings and limits: TCR beta V- and J-gene trimming, according to a later analysis, was linked to a missense DCLRE1C variant.

The sequenced sample was PBMCs. This receptor was identified in a woman aged 40-49 years in good health and CMV-seronegative. The chain combines TRBV30 with TRBJ2-1, with 8 bases aligning to TRBD2. The CDR3 sequence: CAWSVSGTSPEQFF. The CDR3 region has the DNA TGTGCCTGGAGTGTAAGCGGGACTAGTCCTGAGCAGTTCTTC. Combining the CDR3 with reference TRBV30 and TRBJ2-1 gives the whole variable domain SQTIHQWPATLVQPVGSPLSLECTVEGTSNPNLYWYRQAAGRGLQLLFYSVGIGQISSEVPQNLSASRPQDRQFILSSKKLLLSDSGFYLCAWSVSGTSPEQFFGPGTRLTVL.